These 21 T cell receptor beta chains came from one sample sequenced in a study of Graves' ophthalmopathy and Graves' hyperthyroidism. RNA transcripts were the source from which TCR beta CDR3 regions were amplified. First-round RT-PCR employed HTBI primers, with a second-round multiplex PCR after it. TCRdb re-derived calls from the multiplex PCR reads in MiXCR, one entry per CDR3 protein. Of around 1,000,000 distinct CDR3 sequences in the sample, roughly two fifths were seen once. Sequenced: peripheral blood or thyroid tissue (not recorded which). Receptor source: an adult man with Graves' hyperthyroidism.

This clonotype was observed many times. The chain carries TRBV29-1 and TRBJ1-2, with D possibly being TRBD1 (5 bases). There are 14 residues in the CDR3. Germline assignment: CDR1 SQVTM and CDR2 ANQGSEA. Trimming cost V 0 bases and J 3 bases, with 11 bases left between them. The CDR3 sequence: CSVEDIRGDYGYTF. In DNA form, the CDR3 reads TGCAGCGTTGAAGATATTCGGGGGGACTATGGCTACACCTTC.

The gene calls are TRBV2 and TRBJ2-7, with no clear D. Trimming took off 4 bases at V and 7 bases at J, with 8 bases between the two ends. The CDR3 is made up of 11 amino acids. Germline V lookup: CDR1 SNHLY, CDR2 FYNNEI. The CDR3 nucleotides read TGTGCCAGCAGTGCCGAGGCTGAGCAGTACTTC. Amino acid sequence: CASSAEAEQYF.

About this clonotype itself: A much larger clone lies a single base off, so this may be a read error. The chain has TRBV7-8 and TRBJ1-1; the D gene is possibly TRBD1 (6 bases). The V and J ends lost 8 bases and 5 bases respectively, with 18 bases between them. The CDR3 totals 14 residues. The germline gives CDR1 SGHVS, CDR2 FQNEAQ. The CDR3: CASGSRGARTEAFF. In DNA form, the CDR3 reads TGTGCCAGCGGCTCCCGGGGGGCGCGAACTGAAGCTTTCTTT. The complete variable domain, with remaining parts taken from reference TRBV7-8 and TRBJ1-1, reads GAGVSQSPRYKVAKRGQDVALRCDPISGHVSLFWYQQALGQGPEFLTYFQNEAQLDKSGLPSDRFFAERPEGSVSTLKIQRTQQEDSAVYLCASGSRGARTEAFFGQGTRLTVV.

A remark on this clonotype: The junction differs from germline at one of its ends, possibly a read error. The chain employs TRBV10-3 and TRBJ1-2; maybe TRBD1 (5 bases). The CDR3 contains 14 residues. Germline V gene lookup returns CDR1 ENHRY and CDR2 SYGVKD. CDR3 nucleotides: TGTGCCAGCAGTTACCGGGGCAGTAACTATGGCTACACCTTC. Protein sequence: CASSYRGSNYGYTF.

The chain recombines TRBV9 with TRBJ1-2; 9 nucleotides agree with TRBD1. Germline loops: CDR1 SGDLS, CDR2 YYNGEE. The CDR3 has 14 residues. V lost 2 bases and J lost 8; bases outside the gene matches: 7. The CDR3 protein is CASSVRDRVVGYTF. The CDR3 bases are TGTGCCAGCAGCGTCCGGGACAGGGTAGTCGGCTACACCTTC.

This clonotype was recorded many times. The chain links TRBV7-8 to TRBJ2-5, with 9 bases that match TRBD1. The CDR3 runs to 16 residues. V gave up 1 base and J gave up 4 bases; unmatched junction bases: 7. Germline V CDR1 and CDR2: SGHVS, FQNEAQ. CDR3 in amino acids: CASSLVLGQGPETQYF. In DNA, the CDR3 is TGTGCCAGCAGCTTAGTTCTCGGACAGGGGCCAGAGACCCAGTACTTC.

This chain connects TRBV19 to TRBJ1-1; 9 bases fit TRBD1. Per the germline V gene, CDR1 is LNHDA and CDR2 is SQIVND (reference sequence). V dropped 4 bases and J dropped 4; count of bases not matched to a gene: 7. There are 15 residues in the CDR3. CDR3 loop: CASSKTGTGITEAFF. The DNA for the CDR3 is TGTGCCAGTAGTAAGACCGGGACAGGGATCACTGAAGCTTTCTTT.

The chain uses TRBV2 and TRBJ1-2; 11 nucleotides agree with TRBD1. Germline lookup yields CDR1 SNHLY and CDR2 FYNNEI. This CDR3 region has 17 residues. J was trimmed by 0 bases and V by 5 bases; bases with no gene match: 8. DNA for the CDR3: TGTGCCAGCAGTTACACCCGGACAGGGGGCTCTAACTATGGCTACACCTTC. Its protein is CASSYTRTGGSNYGYTF.

This clonotype turned up a few times. One end of the junction varies from germline; a read error may be responsible. The chain combines TRBV5-1 with TRBJ1-1; D remains ambiguous. Germline CDR1 and CDR2: SGHRS and YFSETQ. This CDR3 has 14 residues. For the CDR3, the DNA is TGTGCCACCAGGAGGGTAGGGCTTCTCACTGAAGCTTTCTTT. Protein sequence: CATRRVGLLTEAFF.

This chain uses TRBV7-9 with TRBJ2-7; 9 nucleotides match TRBD1. Germline V CDR1 and CDR2: SEHNR, FQNEAQ (reference sequence). CDR3 size: 14 residues. The junction had 3 bases not matched to a gene; V was cut back by 5 bases and J by 1 base. The CDR3: CASSHRGQSYEQYF. The CDR3 DNA reads as TGTGCCAGCAGCCACAGGGGGCAATCCTACGAGCAGTACTTC.

This clonotype was seen just once. The chain uses TRBV7-2 and TRBJ2-7; 7 bases line up with TRBD1. This CDR3 comprises 15 residues. Germline V gene lookup returns CDR1 SGHTA and CDR2 FQGNSA. The V gene end was trimmed by 6 bases and the J gene end by 5 bases; junction bases not matched to a gene: 13. The CDR3 spells CASSLGGVQGHEQYF. For the CDR3, the DNA is TGTGCCAGCAGTCTTGGTGGCGTACAGGGGCACGAGCAGTACTTC.

In its sample, this clonotype was seen many times. This chain joins TRBV4-1 and TRBJ1-2; the match to TRBD1 covers 8 bases. V lost 5 bases and J lost 12; bases outside the gene matches: 11. CDR1 is MGHRA, CDR2 YSYEKL, per germline. The CDR3 consists of 13 residues. DNA of the CDR3: TGCGCCAGCAGCGCACCGTTACAGGGGGGGCACACCTTC. Translation: CASSAPLQGGHTF.

In this sample, this clonotype turned up a few times. The chain is built from TRBV2 and TRBJ2-5; D unclear. In germline, CDR1 is SNHLY, CDR2 FYNNEI. With 7 bases removed from V and 5 bases from J, the gap between germline ends came to 11 bases. CDR3 length equals 12 residues. Here the CDR3 reads CASTGFDETQYF. The CDR3 DNA reads as TGTGCCAGCACAGGTTTTGATGAGACCCAGTACTTC.

In this sample, this clonotype turned up once. V usage is TRBV2 and J usage is TRBJ2-5; D is unclear. The CDR3 is 16 residues long. From germline, CDR1 is SNHLY and CDR2 FYNNEI. V was clipped by 3 bases and J by 1 base, with 15 bases between them. The CDR3 loop reads CASSEVALDLQETQYF. CDR3 DNA sequence: TGTGCCAGCAGTGAGGTGGCGCTAGACCTCCAAGAGACCCAGTACTTC.

This clonotype showed up just a few times. V is TRBV11-2 and J is TRBJ2-7; TRBD2 might be the D (6 bases). Trimming pared 4 bases from V and 3 bases from J, leaving 22 bases between. This CDR3 has 17 residues. CDR1 and CDR2 (germline): SGHAT, FQNNGV. The CDR3 is CASSSFLGRLRNYEQYF. The CDR3 nucleotides are TGTGCCAGCAGCTCATTTTTAGGGAGGCTTCGAAACTACGAGCAGTACTTC.

This clonotype was seen a handful of times. CDR3: CASSRLGGSTEAFF. CDR3 nucleotide sequence: TGTGCCAGCAGCCGCCTAGGGGGGAGCACTGAAGCTTTCTTT. The rearrangement joins TRBV7-8 to TRBJ1-1; a possible D gene is TRBD1 (6 bases). Germline V gene data show CDR1 as SGHVS and CDR2 as FQNEAQ. V was pared by 5 bases and J by 4 bases, with 14 bases between. This CDR3 region has 14 residues.

This chain joins TRBV27 and TRBJ1-5; D possibly corresponds to TRBD1 (6 bases). This CDR3 comprises 15 residues. V lost 0 bases to trimming and J lost 4 bases, with 10 bases between them. CDR1 is MNHEY and CDR2 is SMNVEV in the germline V gene (reference sequence). The CDR3 region has the DNA TGTGCCAGCAGTTTATCTCCAGGGGTGAATCAGCCCCAGCATTTT. It encodes CASSLSPGVNQPQHF.

J is TRBJ1-5 and V is TRBV7-9; D gene unclear. With 4 bases removed from V and 4 bases from J, the gap between germline ends came to 8 bases. The CDR3 consists of 13 residues. Germline assignment: CDR1 SEHNR and CDR2 FQNEAQ (reference sequence). Written as DNA, the CDR3 is TGTGCCAGCAGCTCCGTCAATAATCAGCCCCAGCATTTT. As protein: CASSSVNNQPQHF.

This clonotype was seen many times. The rearrangement uses TRBV19 and TRBJ1-2; maybe TRBD1 (5 bases). Germline V gives CDR1 LNHDA, CDR2 SQIVND (reference sequence). V dropped 8 bases and J dropped 4 bases, with 11 bases sitting between them. The CDR3 is made up of 12 amino acids. CDR3 coding DNA: TGTGCCAGTTCAAATGGGGGCTATGGCTACACCTTC. This encodes CASSNGGYGYTF.

The chain is built from TRBV6-5 and TRBJ2-7; D is undetermined. Per the germline V gene, CDR1 is MNHEY and CDR2 is SVGAGI. CDR3 length: 15 amino acids. V was clipped by 4 bases and J by 5 bases, with 18 bases between them. CDR3 sequence reads: CASSSEGLVFNEQYF. Here the CDR3 DNA reads TGTGCCAGCAGTTCTGAAGGTCTGGTGTTCAACGAGCAGTACTTC.

This chain joins TRBV28 and TRBJ2-7; TRBD1 aligns across 10 bases. The V gene's germline CDR1 is MDHEN and CDR2 SYDVKM. With 6 bases clipped from V and 3 bases from J, the junction kept 8 bases outside the gene matches. The CDR3 has 15 amino acids. Here the CDR3 reads CASSTPRTGGYEQYF. In nucleotides, the CDR3 is TGTGCCAGCAGCACCCCTAGGACAGGGGGCTACGAGCAGTACTTC.